These 27 T cell receptor beta chains originate from one sample sequenced in a study of T-cell memory formation after mild COVID-19. Each CDR3 protein is one row after TCRdb ran MiXCR on the 5' RACE reads. The table records over 300,000 distinct CDR3 sequences, about 20% of them present only once. The sample was PBMCs or a T cell subset sorted from them (not recorded which). All receptors derive from a man between 18 and 29 years old who had mild COVID-19 (a few samples of this study predate the infection). Cell type and time point are not known.

Ten or more counts support this clonotype. The gene calls are TRBV6-5 and TRBJ1-1, with D perhaps TRBD1 (6 bases). CDR3 length: 14 amino acids. Deletions cut 6 bases from V and 4 bases from J, with 15 bases between. Germline V gene data show CDR1 as MNHEY and CDR2 as SVGAGI. The CDR3 loop reads CASSHLTGGTEAFF. The DNA of the CDR3 is TGTGCCAGCAGCCATCTGACAGGTGGCACTGAAGCTTTCTTT.

This clonotype was counted only a few times. The chain links TRBV12-3 or TRBV12-4 to TRBJ1-1, with a weak D call TRBD1 (6 bases). The V end lost 6 bases, the J end lost 6 bases, and 14 bases lay between the germline ends. This CDR3 comprises 13 residues. CDR3 region: CASRYRDAAEAFF. CDR3 in DNA: TGTGCCAGCAGGTACAGGGACGCCGCTGAAGCTTTCTTT.

This clonotype was recorded many times. This rearrangement joins TRBV2 to TRBJ1-4, with D possibly TRBD1 on 5 matching bases. Trimming took off 8 bases at V and 7 bases at J, with 17 bases between the two ends. The CDR3 has 14 amino acids. CDR1 is SNHLY, CDR2 FYNNEI, per germline. CDR3 DNA sequence: TGTGCCAGCGGGGCAGGGAGATATGGTGAAAAACTGTTTTTT. Encoded protein: CASGAGRYGEKLFF.

This clonotype was recorded a few times. The CDR3 coding sequence is TGCAGCGTGGCGATCGACAGCTACGAGCAGTACTTC. It yields the protein CSVAIDSYEQYF. V usage is TRBV29-1 and J usage is TRBJ2-7; maybe TRBD1 (5 bases). V lost 6 bases, J lost 3 bases, and 12 bases lay in between. Germline V gene lookup returns CDR1 SQVTM and CDR2 ANQGSEA. The CDR3 has 12 amino acids.

A few counts support this clonotype. The chain has TRBV12-3 or TRBV12-4 and TRBJ2-3, with TRBD1 as a possible D gene (6 bases). CDR3 size: 12 residues. V lost 3 bases and J 6 bases, leaving 7 bases between the germline ends. This chain's CDR3 is CASSFQGDTQYF. In nucleotides, the CDR3 is TGTGCCAGCAGTTTTCAGGGGGATACGCAGTATTTT.

The chain uses TRBV10-3 and TRBJ2-1; 10 nucleotides agree with TRBD2. CDR1 and CDR2 from the germline V gene are ENHRY and SYGVKD. The length of the CDR3 is 16 residues. V lost 6 bases and J lost 4; bases outside the gene matches: 9. The CDR3 loop reads CAISLDLAGGYNEQFF. CDR3 DNA sequence: TGTGCCATCAGCTTGGACTTAGCGGGGGGATACAATGAGCAGTTCTTC.

The rearrangement joins TRBV14 to TRBJ2-5; perhaps D is TRBD1 or TRBD2 (5 bases each). CDR1 and CDR2 (germline): SGHDN, FVKESK. The CDR3 covers 13 residues. The V and J ends lost 1 base and 5 bases respectively, with 8 bases between them. The CDR3 reads CASSQGGDETQYF. In DNA form, the CDR3 reads TGTGCCAGCAGCCAAGGAGGGGACGAGACCCAGTACTTC.

There are a few counts of this clonotype. This chain connects TRBV6-6 to TRBJ2-3; 7 bases agree with TRBD1. Germline V gene sequence: CDR1 MNHNY, CDR2 SVGAGI (reference sequence). The CDR3 contains 12 residues. The junction had 10 bases not matched to a gene; V was cut back by 5 bases and J by 14 bases. The CDR3: CASSPRTGAWYF. CDR3 bases: TGTGCCAGCAGTCCCCGGACAGGTGCTTGGTATTTT.

The gene calls are TRBV10-3 and TRBJ2-3; unclear D gene. Looked up from germline, CDR1 is ENHRY and CDR2 is SYGVKD. The CDR3 contains 12 residues. Trimming cost V 2 bases and J 6 bases, with 6 bases left between them. This CDR3 reads CAISEPADTQYF. The DNA for the CDR3 is TGTGCCATCAGTGAGCCGGCGGATACGCAGTATTTT.

The gene calls are TRBV11-2 and TRBJ2-1; 8 nucleotides match TRBD1. The CDR3 runs to 15 residues. The trim removed 7 bases at V and 4 bases at J, leaving 9 bases unmatched. CDR1 SGHAT and CDR2 FQNNGV come from the germline V gene. The chain's CDR3 is CASNQGASLYNEQFF. DNA of the CDR3: TGTGCCAGCAACCAGGGGGCTAGCCTGTACAATGAGCAGTTCTTC.

This clonotype was observed a few times. This chain links TRBV14 with TRBJ1-4; TRBD1 might be the D (6 bases). Trimming shortened V by 3 bases and J by 4 bases, and 12 bases separated the two germline ends. Germline V gene data show CDR1 as SGHDN and CDR2 as FVKESK. The CDR3 is 15 amino acids. The CDR3 DNA follows: TGTGCCAGCAGCCAGCTCGGACAGCTTAATGAAAAACTGTTTTTT. It is translated as CASSQLGQLNEKLFF. The full variable domain, its missing parts supplied by reference TRBV14 and TRBJ1-4, is EAGVTQFPSHSVIEKGQTVTLRCDPISGHDNLYWYRRVMGKEIKFLLHFVKESKQDESGMPNNRFLAERTGGTYSTLKVQPAELEDSGVYFCASSQLGQLNEKLFFGSGTQLSVL.

J is TRBJ2-3 and V is TRBV18; TRBD2 might be the D (6 bases). Germline-derived CDR1 and CDR2 are KGHSH and LQKENI. V was shortened by 8 bases and J by 1 base, with 10 bases between the two germline ends. The CDR3 is 13 residues long. In DNA form, the CDR3 reads TGTGCCAGCACTGGGGAGGGCACAGATACGCAGTATTTT. Translating it yields CASTGEGTDTQYF.

The chain recombines TRBV5-1 with TRBJ2-1; 8 bases are shared with TRBD2. The germline V gene has CDR1 SGHRS and CDR2 YFSETQ. This CDR3 contains 14 residues. With V trimmed by 4 bases and J by 8 bases, 8 bases remained unmatched. CDR3: CASSRAPGGDEQFF. The CDR3 DNA reads TGCGCCAGCAGCCGTGCTCCGGGGGGGGATGAGCAGTTCTTC. The full variable domain, in which reference TRBV5-1 and TRBJ2-1 provide the parts outside the CDR3, is KAGVTQTPRYLIKTRGQQVTLSCSPISGHRSVSWYQQTPGQGLQFLFEYFSETQRNKGNFPGRFSGRQFSNSRSEMNVSTLELGDSALYLCASSRAPGGDEQFFGPGTRLTVL.

The chain carries TRBV6-2 or TRBV6-3 and TRBJ2-1; D ambiguous. V lost 4 bases to trimming and J lost 4 bases, with 5 bases between them. Germline-derived CDR1 and CDR2 are MNHEY and SVGEGT. This CDR3 region has 12 residues. The CDR3 nucleotides read TGTGCCAGCAGTTTTGTGTACAATGAGCAGTTCTTC. Translating gives CASSFVYNEQFF.

This clonotype showed up just a few times. The V call is TRBV27, the J call TRBJ1-1; D not resolved. CDR1 is MNHEY, CDR2 SMNVEV, per germline (reference sequence). Trimming removed 3 bases from V and 7 bases from J, with 6 bases in between. The CDR3 consists of 11 residues. CDR3 sequence: CASSFGREAFF. CDR3 DNA: TGTGCCAGCAGTTTCGGACGTGAAGCTTTCTTT.

This chain links TRBV4-2 with TRBJ2-1; possibly TRBD2 for D (5 bases). This CDR3 has 17 amino acids. Looked up from germline, CDR1 is LGHNA and CDR2 is YNFKEQ. Between the trimmed V and J ends, which lost 0 bases and 2 bases, there was a span of 14 bases. The CDR3 is CASSQEGRRSAYNEQFF. DNA for the CDR3: TGTGCCAGCAGCCAAGAGGGGAGACGAAGCGCCTACAATGAGCAGTTCTTC.

The chain is built from TRBV29-1 and TRBJ2-7; 8 bases agree with TRBD1. Germline lookup yields CDR1 SQVTM and CDR2 ANQGSEA. The V segment lost 7 bases and the J segment 2 bases; nucleotides outside the gene matches: 7. The CDR3 contains 13 residues. CDR3 in DNA: TGCAGCGCCGTGGACAGGGACCCCTACGAGCAGTACTTC. It encodes CSAVDRDPYEQYF.

The J gene is TRBJ2-3, the V gene TRBV11-3; no definite D call. Germline V CDR1 and CDR2: SGHNT, YENEEA. The CDR3 is made up of 13 amino acids. The V and J ends lost 1 base and 4 bases respectively, with 6 bases between them. CDR3 bases: TGTGCCAGCAGCTTAGGGACGGCAGATACGCAGTATTTT. As protein: CASSLGTADTQYF.

The CDR3 DNA is TGTGCCAGTAGGGCGGGGGAGAACACTGAAGCTTTCTTT. This encodes CASRAGENTEAFF. The rearrangement joins TRBV7-2 to TRBJ1-1; the D gene is possibly TRBD1 (5 bases). The CDR3 is 13 residues long. Per germline, CDR1 SGHTA and CDR2 FQGNSA. V was pared by 9 bases and J by 1 base, with 12 bases between. Full variable domain (remainder filled in from reference TRBV7-2 and TRBJ1-1): GAGVSQSPSNKVTEKGKDVELRCDPISGHTALYWYRQSLGQGLEFLIYFQGNSAPDKSGLPSDRFSAERTGGSVSTLTIQRTQQEDSAVYLCASRAGENTEAFFGQGTRLTVV.

CDR3: CASLREGMNTEAFF. The CDR3 DNA sequence: TGTGCCAGCCTGAGGGAGGGCATGAACACTGAAGCTTTCTTT. The chain uses TRBV6-5 and TRBJ1-1; no definite D call. Trimming took off 8 bases at V and 0 bases at J, with 13 bases between the two ends. The CDR3 covers 14 residues. CDR1 and CDR2 from the germline V gene are MNHEY and SVGAGI.

The chain uses TRBV12-3 or TRBV12-4 and TRBJ1-1; 7 bases line up with TRBD1. Trimming took 6 bases from V and 7 from J; bases not matched to a gene: 8. This CDR3 is 13 amino acids long. CDR3 nucleotides: TGTGCCAGCAGACCCAGGGGGGCGGGTGAAGCTTTCTTT. It codes for CASRPRGAGEAFF.

This clonotype has a handful of counts. The chain carries TRBV6-2 or TRBV6-3 and TRBJ1-2; D perhaps matches TRBD1 (6 bases). Germline CDR1 is MNHEY and CDR2 is SVGEGT. V was pared by 6 bases and J by 1 base, with 15 bases between. The CDR3 has 15 residues. CDR3 coding DNA: TGTGCCAGCAGCAGTACAGGGAGGGGTAACTATGGCTACACCTTC. It yields the protein CASSSTGRGNYGYTF.

The chain recombines TRBV5-6 with TRBJ1-1; D is unclear. Germline CDR1 is SGHDT and CDR2 is YYEEEE. Trimming removed 0 bases from V and 5 bases from J, with 11 bases in between. The length of the CDR3 is 14 residues. The CDR3, as DNA: TGTGCCAGCAGCTTGGGCCAGTTCAATACTGAAGCTTTCTTT. Protein sequence: CASSLGQFNTEAFF.

J is TRBJ2-3 and V is TRBV6-5; 8 positions agree with TRBD2. This CDR3 region has 15 residues. The J segment lost 4 bases and the V segment lost 5 bases, leaving 8 bases of the junction unmatched. Germline V gene sequence: CDR1 MNHEY, CDR2 SVGAGI. The CDR3 DNA reads as TGTGCCAGCAGTGCACTAGCGGCCGGGCCAGATACGCAGTATTTT. Protein sequence: CASSALAAGPDTQYF.

The sample holds many counts of this clonotype. The chain combines TRBV9 with TRBJ2-5; TRBD2 aligns across 8 bases. This CDR3 comprises 15 residues. Germline CDR1 SGDLS, CDR2 YYNGEE. Germline trimming cut 0 bases from V and 5 bases from J; bases unmatched to any gene: 6. The CDR3 sequence: CASSVAGGLVETQYF. In DNA, the CDR3 is TGTGCCAGCAGCGTAGCGGGGGGGCTGGTTGAGACCCAGTACTTC.

This clonotype was detected only a few times. This chain links TRBV6-5 with TRBJ2-3; no firm D call. Germline CDR1 and CDR2: MNHEY and SVGAGI. V was trimmed by 10 bases and J by 3 bases, leaving 5 bases between them. This CDR3 is 10 amino acids long. The CDR3 region has the DNA TGTGCCACACAGACAGATACGCAGTATTTT. This translates into CATQTDTQYF.

There are a few counts of this clonotype. The gene calls are TRBV24-1 and TRBJ2-5; tentative D call: TRBD2 (6 bases). Germline CDR1 KGHDR, CDR2 SFDVKD. V shed 2 bases and J shed 3 bases, with 12 bases lying between them. The CDR3 contains 15 residues. The CDR3: CATSDWGTAEETQYF. DNA of the CDR3: TGTGCCACCAGTGATTGGGGGACTGCCGAAGAGACCCAGTACTTC.